This T cell receptor beta chain was identified in a study of blood T cell repertoires in COVID-19. Study-wide context: Material from acute and convalescent COVID-19 was sourced from the United States, Italy and Spain. T cells, B-cell-depleted T cells, or PBMCs provided the cDNA or gDNA that served as material.

This clone was counted only a few times. From germline, CDR1 is SGHRS and CDR2 YFSETQ. The CDR3 totals 17 residues. V shed 1 base and J 7 bases; nucleotides not matched to a gene: 10. Original processing notes: Amplification of reference gene primers provided the estimated nucleated cell counts. The protocol was immunoSEQ multiplex PCR, while the TCRdb copy is restricted to in-frame clones and leaves out a portion. V, J and clone size are taken as reported in that table, and D and trimming were inferred from the DNA itself. The profile covers 150,000 to 200,000 clones, with 60% to 85% appearing a single time and about 9% taken by the ten largest.

Sequences were obtained from peripheral blood. This TCR came from a woman aged 50 to 60 with active or convalescent COVID-19. The chain joins TRBV5-1 to TRBJ1-6, with 8 bases matching TRBD1. CDR3 in DNA: TGCGCCAGCAGCTTGAACCCAGGGACAGGCGTAAATTCACCCCTCCACTTT. Its translation is CASSLNPGTGVNSPLHF.